This TCR beta chain was sequenced for a study of shared clonotypes between healthy human individuals. Profiled with immunoSEQ multiplex PCR; TCRdb holds only in-frame clones, not every one. This table has fewer than 700,000 clones, 70% to 80% appearing once. Trimming removed 1 base from V and 6 bases from J; junction bases left unmatched: 7. Germline V lookup: CDR1 SNHLY, CDR2 FYNNEI. CDR3 length equals 15 residues. The chain couples TRBV2 to TRBJ2-7; the match to TRBD1 covers 9 bases. The clonotype comes from a woman aged 40 to 55 in good health. Some clones in this sample may be carry-over from other donors' samples. Sequencing was done on a sample of PBMCs. CDR3 coding DNA: TGTGCCAGCAGTGAAGAGTGGACAGGGGATAGCGAGCAGTACTTC. It specifies CASSEEWTGDSEQYF.